The sequence of this T cell receptor (beta chain) was determined in a study of blood T cell repertoires in COVID-19. This table comes from immunoSEQ multiplex PCR, and its TCRdb copy is limited to in-frame clones, with some not included. The sample holds roughly 150,000 clones; 87% are singletons and the top ten take 5% to 6%. Losses at the gene ends were 3 bases for V and 9 bases for J; bases not matched to a gene: 9. CDR3 size: 13 residues. Looked up from germline, CDR1 is SGDLS and CDR2 is YYNGEE. The V call is TRBV9, the J call TRBJ2-7, with 7 bases fitting TRBD2. The TCR was taken from a human donor in a cohort sampled during active COVID-19. Sequenced: peripheral blood. The CDR3 nucleotides read TGTGCCAGCAGCGGATTCCCGGGAGGACCGCAGTACTTC. It specifies CASSGFPGGPQYF.